This TCR beta chain was retrieved from a study of vaccination effects on CD4 cells after COVID-19. Overall study context: BNT162b2 vaccine or mRNA-1273 vaccine was given to participants in two doses. Overall study results and limits: Convalescent patients were scarce in the study, and it lacked early post-infection timepoints.

With respect to this clone: Its cognate antigen is unknown.

It was after 10 days of culture that CD4+ T cells were isolated. Produced via immunoSEQ multiplex PCR; TCRdb's table is partial and in-frame only. The table shows tens of thousands of clones, with approximately 73% occurring only once. Germline CDR1 is SEHNR and CDR2 is FQNEAQ (reference sequence). The V end was cut by 0 bases, the J end by 3 bases, with 6 bases between. CDR3 length: 14 amino acids. The origin of this receptor is a human donor who received a COVID-19 vaccine. V gene TRBV7-9 combines with J gene TRBJ1-5; D gene ambiguous. The source material was CD4+ T cells from PBMCs cultured without peptide, sampled before COVID-19 vaccination. This CDR3 is CASSLAVNNQPQHF. For the CDR3, the DNA is TGTGCCAGCAGCTTAGCGGTTAACAATCAGCCCCAGCATTTT.